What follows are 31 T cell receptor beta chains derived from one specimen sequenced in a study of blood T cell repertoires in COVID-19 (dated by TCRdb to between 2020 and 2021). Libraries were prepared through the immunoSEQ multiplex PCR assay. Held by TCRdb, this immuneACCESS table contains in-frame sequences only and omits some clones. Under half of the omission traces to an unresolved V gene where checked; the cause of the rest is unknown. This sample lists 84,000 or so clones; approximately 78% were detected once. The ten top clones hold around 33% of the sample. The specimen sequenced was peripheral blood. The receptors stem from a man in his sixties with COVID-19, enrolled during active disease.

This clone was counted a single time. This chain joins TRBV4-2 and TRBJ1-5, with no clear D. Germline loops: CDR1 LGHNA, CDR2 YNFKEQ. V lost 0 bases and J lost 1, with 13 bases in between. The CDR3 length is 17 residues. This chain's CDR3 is CASSQEGLGRSNQPQHF. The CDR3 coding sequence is TGTGCCAGCAGCCAAGAAGGGTTGGGGAGGAGCAATCAGCCCCAGCATTTT.

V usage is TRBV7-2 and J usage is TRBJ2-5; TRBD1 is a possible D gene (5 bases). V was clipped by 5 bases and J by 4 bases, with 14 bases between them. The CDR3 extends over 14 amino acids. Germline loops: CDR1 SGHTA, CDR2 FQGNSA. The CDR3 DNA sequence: TGTGCCAGCAGCCATCAGGGTTCCCCAGAGACCCAGTACTTC. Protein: CASSHQGSPETQYF. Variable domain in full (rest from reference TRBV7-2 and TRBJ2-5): GAGVSQSPSNKVTEKGKDVELRCDPISGHTALYWYRQSLGQGLEFLIYFQGNSAPDKSGLPSDRFSAERTGGSVSTLTIQRTQQEDSAVYLCASSHQGSPETQYFGPGTRLLVL.

CDR3 amino acids: CATSRDPPQLRANVLTF. In DNA form, the CDR3 reads TGTGCCACCAGCAGAGATCCCCCACAGCTGAGGGCCAACGTCCTGACTTTC. The V call is TRBV15, the J call TRBJ2-6; no reliable D call. CDR1 LNHNV and CDR2 YYDKDF come from the germline V gene (reference sequence). V was cut by 0 bases and J by 5 bases, with 14 bases left in between. CDR3 size: 17 residues.

CDR3 nucleotide sequence: TGCGCCAGCAGCTTGGACCGGGACAGGAGAGGCCAGAATACGCAGTATTTT. Protein: CASSLDRDRRGQNTQYF. This chain joins TRBV5-1 and TRBJ2-3; 8 bases fit TRBD1. V shed 0 bases, J shed 7 bases, and the junction held 13 bases outside the gene matches. CDR1 is SGHRS, CDR2 YFSETQ, per germline. The CDR3 has 17 amino acids.

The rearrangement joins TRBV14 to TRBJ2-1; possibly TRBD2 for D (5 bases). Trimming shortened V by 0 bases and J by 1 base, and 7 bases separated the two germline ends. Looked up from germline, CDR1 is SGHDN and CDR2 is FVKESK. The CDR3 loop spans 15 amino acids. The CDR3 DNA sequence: TGTGCCAGCAGCCAAGATCGGGGTTCCTACAATGAGCAGTTCTTC. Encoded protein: CASSQDRGSYNEQFF.

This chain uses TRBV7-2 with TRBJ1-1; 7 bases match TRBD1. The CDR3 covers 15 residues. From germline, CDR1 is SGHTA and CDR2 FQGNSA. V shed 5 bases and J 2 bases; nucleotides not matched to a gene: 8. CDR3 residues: CASSVAGQINTEAFF. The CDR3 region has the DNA TGTGCCAGCAGCGTTGCGGGACAGATTAACACTGAAGCTTTCTTT.

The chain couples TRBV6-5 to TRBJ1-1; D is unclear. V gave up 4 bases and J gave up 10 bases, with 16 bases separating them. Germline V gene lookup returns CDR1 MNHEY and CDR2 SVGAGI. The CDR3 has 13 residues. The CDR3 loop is CASSSPGPGRAFF. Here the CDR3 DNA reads TGTGCCAGCAGTTCCCCGGGTCCGGGGAGAGCTTTCTTT.

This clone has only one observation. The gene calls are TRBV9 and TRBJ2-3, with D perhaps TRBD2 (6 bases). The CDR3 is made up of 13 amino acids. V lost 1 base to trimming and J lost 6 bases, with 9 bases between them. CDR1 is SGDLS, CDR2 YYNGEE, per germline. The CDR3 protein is CASSVTLADTQYF. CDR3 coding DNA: TGTGCCAGCAGCGTAACCCTAGCGGATACGCAGTATTTT. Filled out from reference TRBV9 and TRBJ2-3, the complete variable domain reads DSGVTQTPKHLITATGQRVTLRCSPRSGDLSVYWYQQSLDQGLQFLIQYYNGEERAKGNILERFSAQQFPDLHSELNLSSLELGDSALYFCASSVTLADTQYFGPGTRLTVL.

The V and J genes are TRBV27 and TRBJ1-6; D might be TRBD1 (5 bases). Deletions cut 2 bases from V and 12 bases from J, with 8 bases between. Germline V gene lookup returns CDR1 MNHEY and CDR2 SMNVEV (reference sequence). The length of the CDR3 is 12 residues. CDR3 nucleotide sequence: TGTGCCAGCAGTTTACGGGGACTACCCCTCCACTTT. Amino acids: CASSLRGLPLHF.

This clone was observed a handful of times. The CDR3 bases are TGTGCCAGTAGTATCGACGGGGAAGCTTTCTTT. Residues: CASSIDGEAFF. V usage is TRBV19 and J usage is TRBJ1-1; D is unresolved. V lost 3 bases to trimming and J lost 8 bases, with 7 bases between them. Germline V gives CDR1 LNHDA, CDR2 SQIVND (reference sequence). The length of the CDR3 is 11 residues.

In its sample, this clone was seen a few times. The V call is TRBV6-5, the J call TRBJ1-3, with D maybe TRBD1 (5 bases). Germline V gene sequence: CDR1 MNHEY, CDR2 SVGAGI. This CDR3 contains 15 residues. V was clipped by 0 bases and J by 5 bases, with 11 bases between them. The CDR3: CASSYSVPGRNTIYF. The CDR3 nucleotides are TGTGCCAGCAGTTACTCGGTTCCAGGGCGAAACACCATATATTTT.

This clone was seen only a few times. The CDR3 protein is CATSRAHLSTGASDSPLHF. The CDR3 DNA reads TGTGCCACCAGCAGAGCCCACTTGTCGACAGGGGCCAGTGATTCACCCCTCCACTTT. V and J are TRBV15 and TRBJ1-6; TRBD1 matches 8 bases. From germline, CDR1 is LNHNV and CDR2 YYDKDF (reference sequence). This CDR3 is built from 19 residues. Germline trimming cut 1 base from V and 8 bases from J; bases unmatched to any gene: 16.

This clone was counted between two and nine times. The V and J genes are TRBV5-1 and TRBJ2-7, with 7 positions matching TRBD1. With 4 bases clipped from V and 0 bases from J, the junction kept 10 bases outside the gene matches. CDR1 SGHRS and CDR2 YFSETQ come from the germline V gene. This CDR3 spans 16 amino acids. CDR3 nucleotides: TGCGCCAGCAGCCCGGGGACAGTCGGGGACTCCTACGAGCAGTACTTC. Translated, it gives CASSPGTVGDSYEQYF.

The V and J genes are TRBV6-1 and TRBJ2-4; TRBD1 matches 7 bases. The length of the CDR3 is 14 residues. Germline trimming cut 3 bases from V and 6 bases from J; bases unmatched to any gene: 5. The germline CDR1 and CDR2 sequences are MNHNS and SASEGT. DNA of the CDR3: TGTGCCAGCAGTGAGGGTCACAGGGGAAACATTCAGTACTTC. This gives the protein CASSEGHRGNIQYF.

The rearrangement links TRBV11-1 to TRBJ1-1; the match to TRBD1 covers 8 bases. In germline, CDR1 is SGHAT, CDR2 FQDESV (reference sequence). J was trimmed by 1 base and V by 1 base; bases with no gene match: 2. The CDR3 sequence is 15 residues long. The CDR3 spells CASSLGGTGNTEAFF. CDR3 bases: TGTGCCAGCAGCTTAGGGGGGACAGGGAACACTGAAGCTTTCTTT.

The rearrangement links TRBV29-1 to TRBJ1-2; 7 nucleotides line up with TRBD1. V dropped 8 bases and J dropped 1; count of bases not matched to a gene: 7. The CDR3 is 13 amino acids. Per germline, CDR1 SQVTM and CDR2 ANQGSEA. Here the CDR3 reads CSTTGDRNYGYTF. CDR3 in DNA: TGCAGCACAACAGGGGACCGTAACTATGGCTACACCTTC.

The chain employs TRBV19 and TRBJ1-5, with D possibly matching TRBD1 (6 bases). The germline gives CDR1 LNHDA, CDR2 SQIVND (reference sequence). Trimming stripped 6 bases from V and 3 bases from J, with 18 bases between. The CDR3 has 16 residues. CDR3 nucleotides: TGTGCCAGTAGAATGTTCAGGGGAAGGGTCAATCAGCCCCAGCATTTT. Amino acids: CASRMFRGRVNQPQHF.

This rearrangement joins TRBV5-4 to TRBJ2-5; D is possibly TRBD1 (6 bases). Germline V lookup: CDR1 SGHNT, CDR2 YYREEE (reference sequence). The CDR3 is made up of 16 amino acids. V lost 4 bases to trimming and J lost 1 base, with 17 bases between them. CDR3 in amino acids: CASSPQGTGPQETQYF. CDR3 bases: TGTGCCAGCAGCCCGCAGGGTACAGGGCCCCAAGAGACCCAGTACTTC.

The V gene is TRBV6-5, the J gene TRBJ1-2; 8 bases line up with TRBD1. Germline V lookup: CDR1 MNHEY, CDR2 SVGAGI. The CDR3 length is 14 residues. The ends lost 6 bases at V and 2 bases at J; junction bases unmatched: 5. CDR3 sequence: CASSDRGLNYGYTF. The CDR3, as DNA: TGTGCCAGCAGCGACAGGGGATTGAACTATGGCTACACCTTC.

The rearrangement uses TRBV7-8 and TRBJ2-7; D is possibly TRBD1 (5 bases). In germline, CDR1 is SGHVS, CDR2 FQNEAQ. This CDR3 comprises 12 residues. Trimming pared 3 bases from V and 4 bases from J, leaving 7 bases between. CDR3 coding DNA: TGTGCCAGCAGCTTCCAGGGTTACGAGCAGTACTTC. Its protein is CASSFQGYEQYF.

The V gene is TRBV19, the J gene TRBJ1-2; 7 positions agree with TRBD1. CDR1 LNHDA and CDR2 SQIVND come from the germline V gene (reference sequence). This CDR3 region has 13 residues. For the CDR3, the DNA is TGTGTCACCGGGACAGCGCGGGAAGGGGGCTACACCTTC. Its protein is CVTGTAREGGYTF.

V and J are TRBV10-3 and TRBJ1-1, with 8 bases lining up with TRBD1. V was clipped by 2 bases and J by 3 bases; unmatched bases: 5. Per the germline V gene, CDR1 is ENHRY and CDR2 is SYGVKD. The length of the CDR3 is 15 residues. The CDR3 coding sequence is TGTGCCATCAGTGAGGGACAGGGTAGGTACACTGAAGCTTTCTTT. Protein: CAISEGQGRYTEAFF.

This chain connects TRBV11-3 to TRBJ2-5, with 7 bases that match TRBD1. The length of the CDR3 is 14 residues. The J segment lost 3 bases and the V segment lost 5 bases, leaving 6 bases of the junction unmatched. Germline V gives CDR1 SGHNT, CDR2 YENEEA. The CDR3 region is CASSATGKKETQYF. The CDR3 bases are TGTGCCAGCAGCGCGACAGGGAAAAAAGAGACCCAGTACTTC.

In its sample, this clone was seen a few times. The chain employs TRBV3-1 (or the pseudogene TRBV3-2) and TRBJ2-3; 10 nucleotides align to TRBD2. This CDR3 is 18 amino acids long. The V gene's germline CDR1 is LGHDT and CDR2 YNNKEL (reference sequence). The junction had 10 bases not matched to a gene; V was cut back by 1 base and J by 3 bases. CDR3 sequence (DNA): TGTGCCAGCAGCCAAGCAGCGGGGGGGCTTCTCAGGACAGATACGCAGTATTTT. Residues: CASSQAAGGLLRTDTQYF.

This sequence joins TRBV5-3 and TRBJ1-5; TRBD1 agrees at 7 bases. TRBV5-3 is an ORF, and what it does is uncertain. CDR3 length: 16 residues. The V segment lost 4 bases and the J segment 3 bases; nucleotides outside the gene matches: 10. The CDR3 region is CARSPGTALINQPQHF. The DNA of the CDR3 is TGTGCCAGAAGCCCCGGGACAGCTCTAATCAATCAGCCCCAGCATTTT.

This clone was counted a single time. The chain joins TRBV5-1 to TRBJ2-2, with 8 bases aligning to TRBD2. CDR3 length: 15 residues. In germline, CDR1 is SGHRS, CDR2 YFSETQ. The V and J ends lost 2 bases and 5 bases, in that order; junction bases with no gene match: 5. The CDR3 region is CASSFSGAVTGELFF. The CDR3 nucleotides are TGCGCCAGCAGCTTTAGCGGGGCTGTGACCGGGGAGCTGTTTTTT.

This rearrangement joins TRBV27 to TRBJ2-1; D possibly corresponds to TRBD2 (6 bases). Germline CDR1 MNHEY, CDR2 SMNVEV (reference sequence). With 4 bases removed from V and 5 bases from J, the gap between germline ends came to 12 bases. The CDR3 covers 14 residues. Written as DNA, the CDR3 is TGTGCCAGCAGTTCATGGGGACTTGACAATGAGCAGTTCTTC. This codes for CASSSWGLDNEQFF.

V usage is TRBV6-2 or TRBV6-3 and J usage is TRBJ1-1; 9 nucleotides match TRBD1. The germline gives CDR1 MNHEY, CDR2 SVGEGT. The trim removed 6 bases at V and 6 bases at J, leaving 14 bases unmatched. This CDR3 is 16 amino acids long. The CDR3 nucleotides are TGTGCCAGCAGCTCTCCGTTAGGGACAGGGATAGCTGAAGCTTTCTTT. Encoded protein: CASSSPLGTGIAEAFF.

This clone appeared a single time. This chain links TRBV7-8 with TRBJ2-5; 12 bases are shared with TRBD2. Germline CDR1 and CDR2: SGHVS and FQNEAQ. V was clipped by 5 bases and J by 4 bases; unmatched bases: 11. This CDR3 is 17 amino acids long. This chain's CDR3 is CASSLRLAGDLRETQYF. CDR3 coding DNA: TGTGCCAGCAGCCTGCGACTAGCGGGAGACCTCAGAGAGACCCAGTACTTC.

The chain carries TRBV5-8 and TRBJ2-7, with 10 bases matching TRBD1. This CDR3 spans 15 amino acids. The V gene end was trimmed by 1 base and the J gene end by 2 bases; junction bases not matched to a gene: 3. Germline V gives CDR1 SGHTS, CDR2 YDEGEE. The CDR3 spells CASSLRDRGPYEQYF. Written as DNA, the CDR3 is TGTGCCAGCAGCTTGAGGGACAGGGGCCCCTACGAGCAGTACTTC. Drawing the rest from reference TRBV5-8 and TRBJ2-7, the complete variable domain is EAGVTQSPTHLIKTRGQQATLRCSPISGHTSVYWYQQALGLGLQFLLWYDEGEERNRGNFPPRFSGRQFPNYSSELNVNALELEDSALYLCASSLRDRGPYEQYFGPGTRLTVT.

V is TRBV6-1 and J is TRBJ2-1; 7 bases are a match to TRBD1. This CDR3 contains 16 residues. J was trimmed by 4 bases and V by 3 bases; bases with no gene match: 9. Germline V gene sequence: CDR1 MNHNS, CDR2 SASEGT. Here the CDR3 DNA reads TGTGCCAGCAGTGAGACCGGGACAGCCAGATACAATGAGCAGTTCTTC. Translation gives CASSETGTARYNEQFF.